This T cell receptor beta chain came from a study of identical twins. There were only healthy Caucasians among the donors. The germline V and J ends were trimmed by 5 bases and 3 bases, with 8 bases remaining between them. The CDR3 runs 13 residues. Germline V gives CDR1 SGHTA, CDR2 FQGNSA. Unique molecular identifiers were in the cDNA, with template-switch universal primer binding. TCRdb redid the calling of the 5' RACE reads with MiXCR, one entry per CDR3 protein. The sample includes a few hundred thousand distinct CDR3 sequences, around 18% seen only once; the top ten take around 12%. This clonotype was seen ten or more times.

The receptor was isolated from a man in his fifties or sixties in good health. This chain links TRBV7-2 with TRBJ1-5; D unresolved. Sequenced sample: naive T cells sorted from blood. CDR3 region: CASSPGVNQPQHF. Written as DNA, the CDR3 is TGTGCCAGCAGCCCCGGCGTCAATCAGCCCCAGCATTTT.